This record covers a single T cell receptor beta chain. This CDR3 region has 15 residues. Germline CDR1 and CDR2: LGHNA and YNFKEQ. The V and J ends lost 0 bases and 3 bases respectively, with 10 bases between them. The data derive from a study of T cell responses to AZD1222 COVID-19 vaccine. Generated by immunoSEQ multiplex PCR, the TCRdb table keeps only in-frame clones and is missing some. In the table there are over 150,000 clones, around 88% of which are singletons. The V call is TRBV4-2, the J call TRBJ2-3, with D unclear. The source is an adult who received the AZD1222 COVID-19 vaccine. The specimen comprised peripheral blood, sampled 28 days after the second AZD1222 dose. The CDR3 DNA sequence: TGTGCCAGCAGCCAAGATTTCTTGAAAACAGATACGCAGTATTTT. Encoded protein: CASSQDFLKTDTQYF.